Below are 25 T cell receptor beta chains sequenced from a single sample in a study of T cells in Graves' hyperthyroidism and ophthalmopathy. Amplification yielded TCR beta CDR3 regions, with RNA transcripts as the source. First-round RT-PCR targeting the TCR CDR3 was performed with the HTBI primer set. TCRdb recomputed calls from the multiplex PCR reads with MiXCR, one row per CDR3 protein. The sample yields about 360,000 distinct CDR3 sequences, just under 25% seen once. Material: blood. The receptor set was obtained from a man between 50 and 59 years old with Graves' hyperthyroidism.

This clonotype has ten or more counts. The V call is TRBV6-2 or TRBV6-3, the J call TRBJ2-1, with TRBD2 identical over 14 bases. The CDR3 is 19 amino acids. Germline lookup yields CDR1 MNHEY and CDR2 SVGEGT. Unmatched junction bases numbered 18, after V lost 7 bases and J lost 7 bases. The CDR3 DNA follows: TGTGCCAGCAAAGGGGTTGGGACTAGCGGGAGTTCGAGAGATAATGAGCAGTTCTTC. Protein product: CASKGVGTSGSSRDNEQFF.

Comment on this clonotype: A much larger clone differs by one base, so this may be a read error. The gene calls are TRBV7-2 and TRBJ2-7; unclear D gene. The CDR3 has 16 amino acids. Germline V gene sequence: CDR1 SGHTA, CDR2 FQGNSA. V dropped 5 bases and J dropped 2 bases, with 19 bases sitting between them. The CDR3 bases are TGTGCCAGCAGCCCGCTCTGGCTAACGGAAACCTACGAGCAGTACTTC. It encodes CASSPLWLTETYEQYF. The full variable domain, with the rest looked up from reference TRBV7-2 and TRBJ2-7, is GAGVSQSPSNKVTEKGKDVELRCDPISGHTALYWYRQSLGQGLEFLIYFQGNSAPDKSGLPSDRFSAERTGGSVSTLTIQRTQQEDSAVYLCASSPLWLTETYEQYFGPGTRLTVT.

V usage is TRBV4-2 and J usage is TRBJ2-7; 12 nucleotides match TRBD1. The junction had 5 bases not matched to a gene; V was cut back by 1 base and J by 7 bases. Germline V lookup: CDR1 LGHNA, CDR2 YNFKEQ. This CDR3 region has 15 residues. In DNA, the CDR3 is TGTGCCAGCAGCCAAGTGGGACAGGGGGCGGGGGAGCAGTACTTC. Translation gives CASSQVGQGAGEQYF.

This clonotype has more than one count but fewer than ten. The V call is TRBV24-1, the J call TRBJ2-2, with 8 nucleotides matching TRBD1. Unmatched junction bases numbered 13, after V lost 4 bases and J lost 4 bases. CDR3 length: 18 amino acids. CDR1 KGHDR and CDR2 SFDVKD come from the germline V gene. The CDR3: CATSDTTRGQGITGELFF. As DNA, the CDR3 is TGTGCCACCAGTGACACGACCAGAGGACAGGGAATCACCGGGGAGCTGTTTTTT.

This clonotype turned up a few times. This rearrangement joins TRBV7-3 to TRBJ2-1; 13 nucleotides match TRBD2. V dropped 6 bases and J dropped 4; count of bases not matched to a gene: 6. The CDR3 totals 16 residues. CDR1 SGHTA and CDR2 FQGTGA come from the germline V gene. The CDR3 loop is CASSPGTSGKYNEQFF. As DNA, the CDR3 is TGTGCCAGCAGTCCCGGGACTAGCGGGAAATACAATGAGCAGTTCTTC.

This clonotype was seen at least ten times. The gene calls are TRBV6-1 and TRBJ2-1; 9 nucleotides match TRBD2. This CDR3 region has 15 residues. CDR1 is MNHNS and CDR2 is SASEGT in the germline V gene. J lost 6 bases, V lost 4 bases, and 7 bases had no gene match. CDR3 protein: CASSGAGGILNEQFF. Written as DNA, the CDR3 is TGTGCCAGCAGTGGAGCGGGAGGTATTCTCAATGAGCAGTTCTTC.

This clonotype has only a few counts. The chain links TRBV6-1 to TRBJ2-7, with 7 nucleotides matching TRBD1. In germline, CDR1 is MNHNS, CDR2 SASEGT. V lost 6 bases, J lost 5 bases, and 16 bases stayed unmatched. The CDR3 sequence is 16 residues long. The CDR3 region is CASRKRSGQGVNEQYF. Written as DNA, the CDR3 is TGTGCCAGCAGGAAGAGGAGTGGTCAGGGGGTGAACGAGCAGTACTTC.

The sample holds a few counts of this clonotype. The rearrangement uses TRBV28 and TRBJ1-1; no clear D gene. V shed 3 bases and J shed 7 bases, with 6 bases lying between them. This CDR3 region has 11 residues. Germline lookup yields CDR1 MDHEN and CDR2 SYDVKM. The DNA of the CDR3 is TGTGCCAGCAGTTTTAAGCTTGAAGCTTTCTTT. Amino acid sequence: CASSFKLEAFF.

The sample holds a few counts of this clonotype. The CDR3 region is CASSPKTSHPYEQYF. CDR3 DNA: TGTGCCAGCAGCCCGAAGACTAGCCATCCCTACGAGCAGTACTTC. This chain uses TRBV11-2 with TRBJ2-7; TRBD2 matches 7 bases. Germline values: CDR1 SGHAT, CDR2 FQNNGV. CDR3 length: 15 amino acids. The V and J ends lost 5 bases and 2 bases, in that order; junction bases with no gene match: 9. Looking up the rest from reference TRBV11-2 and TRBJ2-7 gives the full variable domain: EAGVAQSPRYKIIEKRQSVAFWCNPISGHATLYWYQQILGQGPKLLIQFQNNGVVDDSQLPKDRFSAERLKGVDSTLKIQPAKLEDSAVYLCASSPKTSHPYEQYFGPGTRLTVT.

There are a few counts of this clonotype. This rearrangement joins TRBV20-1 to TRBJ1-3; D is perhaps TRBD1 (6 bases). The CDR3 runs 14 residues. CDR1 and CDR2 from the germline V gene are DFQATT and SNEGSKA (reference sequence). V was cut by 6 bases and J by 2 bases, with 14 bases left in between. DNA for the CDR3: TGCAGTGCCAGCCCGGACAGTCCTGGAAACACCATATATTTT. It is translated as CSASPDSPGNTIYF.

This clonotype has at least ten counts. The gene calls are TRBV6-2 or TRBV6-3 and TRBJ2-7; 9 bases map to TRBD2. V lost 5 bases, J lost 0 bases, and 14 bases stayed unmatched. Per the germline V gene, CDR1 is MNHEY and CDR2 is SVGEGT. This CDR3 comprises 18 residues. CDR3 DNA sequence: TGTGCCAGCAGTCCCCTTCCCGGACTAGCGCCTAGCTCCTACGAGCAGTACTTC. Translation: CASSPLPGLAPSSYEQYF.

The rearrangement joins TRBV12-3 or TRBV12-4 to TRBJ1-6, with 9 positions matching TRBD1. CDR3 length equals 17 residues. V shed 1 base and J 7 bases; nucleotides not matched to a gene: 8. For the CDR3, the DNA is TGTGCCAGCAGTTTAGAGACGGGGACAGGGAGGAATTCACCCCTCCACTTT. Its protein product is CASSLETGTGRNSPLHF.

This clonotype was counted only a few times. The rearrangement uses TRBV20-1 and TRBJ2-7, with 8 positions matching TRBD2. This CDR3 region has 15 residues. Germline V gene sequence: CDR1 DFQATT, CDR2 SNEGSKA (reference sequence). With 3 bases clipped from V and 6 bases from J, the junction kept 13 bases outside the gene matches. The CDR3 DNA reads TGCAGTGCTAGGGCCCTGACTAGCGAGGTCGCCGAGCAGTACTTC. Its protein is CSARALTSEVAEQYF.

This chain joins TRBV20-1 and TRBJ1-1; possible D gene TRBD1, 6 bases. This CDR3 spans 14 amino acids. Germline V gene sequence: CDR1 DFQATT, CDR2 SNEGSKA (reference sequence). V was clipped by 4 bases and J by 3 bases, with 15 bases between them. The CDR3 here is CSAKKGGGDTEAFF. The CDR3 DNA sequence: TGCAGTGCTAAAAAAGGGGGGGGGGACACTGAAGCTTTCTTT.

The V and J genes are TRBV28 and TRBJ2-7; D call uncertain. The ends were cut back, 4 bases at V and 4 bases at J, with 8 bases in the middle. CDR3 length: 12 amino acids. CDR1 and CDR2 from the germline V gene are MDHEN and SYDVKM. In nucleotides, the CDR3 is TGTGCCAGCAGTTACGTGACTTACGAGCAGTACTTC. Amino acid sequence: CASSYVTYEQYF.

This clonotype occurred a few times. The genes are TRBV28 and TRBJ2-7, with D unresolved. Per the germline V gene, CDR1 is MDHEN and CDR2 is SYDVKM. The ends were cut back, 7 bases at V and 3 bases at J, with 13 bases in the middle. This CDR3 comprises 13 residues. DNA for the CDR3: TGTGCCAGCAACCAGTTTCAACTCTACGAGCAGTACTTC. It is translated as CASNQFQLYEQYF.

This clonotype was seen at least ten times. The rearrangement joins TRBV28 to TRBJ2-7, with TRBD2 identical over 14 bases. Per the germline V gene, CDR1 is MDHEN and CDR2 is SYDVKM. This CDR3 is 15 amino acids long. J lost 9 bases, V lost 3 bases, and 7 bases had no gene match. In DNA, the CDR3 is TGTGCCAGCAGTTTGGGACTAGCGGGAGTCTCGGGGCAGTACTTC. This sequence encodes CASSLGLAGVSGQYF.

The sample holds many counts of this clonotype. This chain uses TRBV28 with TRBJ1-6, with a tentative D call TRBD1 (6 bases). CDR1 and CDR2 from the germline V gene are MDHEN and SYDVKM. The length of the CDR3 is 14 residues. Trimming shortened V by 5 bases and J by 10 bases, and 15 bases separated the two germline ends. The CDR3 nucleotides are TGTGCCAGCAGTCTCCAGACAGGTGGCTCACCCCTCCACTTT. This sequence encodes CASSLQTGGSPLHF. The full variable domain, its missing parts supplied by reference TRBV28 and TRBJ1-6, is DVKVTQSSRYLVKRTGEKVFLECVQDMDHENMFWYRQDPGLGLRLIYFSYDVKMKEKGDIPEGYSVSREKKERFSLILESASTNQTSMYLCASSLQTGGSPLHFGNGTRLTVT.

The V and J genes are TRBV3-1 and TRBJ1-5; 7 positions agree with TRBD1. There are 13 residues in the CDR3. Germline-derived CDR1 and CDR2 are LGHDT and YNNKEL (reference sequence). Trimming cost V 0 bases and J 10 bases; bases outside gene matches: 3. Written as DNA, the CDR3 is TGTGCCAGCAGCCAAGATGACAGGGCCCCCCAGCATTTT. Translated: CASSQDDRAPQHF.

V and J are TRBV7-9 and TRBJ2-1; 8 nucleotides match TRBD1. The CDR3 has 14 amino acids. CDR1 and CDR2 (germline): SEHNR, FQNEAQ (reference sequence). V shed 5 bases, J shed 7 bases, and the junction held 7 bases outside the gene matches. CDR3 sequence reads: CASSPRTGNNEQFF. For the CDR3, the DNA is TGTGCCAGCAGCCCACGGACAGGGAATAATGAGCAGTTCTTC.

This clonotype came up a few times. The chain joins TRBV5-1 to TRBJ2-7; D might be TRBD1 or TRBD2, each matching 5 bases. Per the germline V gene, CDR1 is SGHRS and CDR2 is YFSETQ. This CDR3 has 13 amino acids. Trimming shortened V by 5 bases and J by 6 bases, and 15 bases separated the two germline ends. This chain's CDR3 is CASRRGDSAEQYF. The CDR3 DNA reads as TGCGCCAGCAGGAGGGGAGACTCGGCCGAGCAGTACTTC.

This chain connects TRBV7-9 to TRBJ1-1; D is ambiguous. CDR1 and CDR2 from the germline V gene are SEHNR and FQNEAQ (reference sequence). The CDR3 consists of 15 residues. Trimming removed 5 bases from V and 7 bases from J, with 20 bases in between. The CDR3 DNA follows: TGTGCCAGCAGCCCGCAGGCGAAAAGGACGGATGAAGCTTTCTTT. Encoded protein: CASSPQAKRTDEAFF.

The chain is built from TRBV11-2 and TRBJ2-7; D perhaps matches TRBD1 (7 bases). Trimming shortened V by 1 base and J by 6 bases, and 16 bases separated the two germline ends. The length of the CDR3 is 15 residues. Germline V gives CDR1 SGHAT, CDR2 FQNNGV. Here the CDR3 DNA reads TGTGCCAGCAGCTTAGGGTTGTCAGGGGGGACCGAGCAGTACTTC. Encoded protein: CASSLGLSGGTEQYF.

A remark on this clonotype: Since a much larger clone is just one base distant, this may be a read error. The chain employs TRBV7-2 and TRBJ2-7; D remains unclear. This CDR3 is 15 amino acids long. Per germline, CDR1 SGHTA and CDR2 FQGNSA. CDR3 DNA sequence: TGTGCCAGCAGTTTTCAGGACCGGAGCTCCTACGGGCAGTACTTC. Its translation is CASSFQDRSSYGQYF.

The V call is TRBV5-6, the J call TRBJ2-5; 8 nucleotides match TRBD1. CDR1 is SGHDT and CDR2 is YYEEEE in the germline V gene. The V segment lost 5 bases and the J segment 1 base; nucleotides outside the gene matches: 4. The CDR3 is made up of 14 amino acids. The CDR3 protein is CASRRQGTQETQYF. The CDR3 DNA sequence: TGTGCCAGCAGGCGACAGGGGACCCAAGAGACCCAGTACTTC. Full variable domain (missing parts from reference TRBV5-6 and TRBJ2-5): DAGVTQSPTHLIKTRGQQVTLRCSPKSGHDTVSWYQQALGQGPQFIFQYYEEEERQRGNFPDRFSGHQFPNYSSELNVNALLLGDSALYLCASRRQGTQETQYFGPGTRLLVL.